Listed here are 26 T cell receptor beta chains from one sample, sequenced in a study of identical twins. From the 5' RACE reads, TCRdb called clonotypes with MiXCR, one entry per CDR3 protein. The repertoire holds 350,000 to 500,000 distinct CDR3 sequences, with roughly 18% as singletons. Sample: naive T cells sorted from blood. Source of these receptors: a man aged 50-59 years in good health.

The chain couples TRBV10-1 to TRBJ1-1; 8 positions match TRBD1. The CDR3 length is 13 residues. Germline CDR1 WNHNN, CDR2 SYGVQD (reference sequence). The V segment lost 4 bases and the J segment 5 bases; nucleotides outside the gene matches: 3. DNA for the CDR3: TGCGCCAGCAGTGGACAGGGGAGAACTGAAGCTTTCTTT. Amino acids: CASSGQGRTEAFF.

This clonotype came up a few times. The rearrangement joins TRBV5-1 to TRBJ2-3; D unresolved. The CDR3 spans 12 residues. Between the trimmed V and J ends, which lost 4 bases and 2 bases, there was a span of 5 bases. Germline CDR1 is SGHRS and CDR2 is YFSETQ. CDR3 protein: CASSKDTDTQYF. CDR3 coding DNA: TGCGCCAGCAGCAAGGACACAGATACGCAGTATTTT. The full variable domain, completed using reference TRBV5-1 and TRBJ2-3, is KAGVTQTPRYLIKTRGQQVTLSCSPISGHRSVSWYQQTPGQGLQFLFEYFSETQRNKGNFPGRFSGRQFSNSRSEMNVSTLELGDSALYLCASSKDTDTQYFGPGTRLTVL.

This clonotype was counted only a few times. The rearrangement links TRBV29-1 to TRBJ1-1; D is undetermined. CDR3 length: 14 amino acids. CDR1 is SQVTM and CDR2 is ANQGSEA in the germline V gene. Trimming shortened V by 3 bases and J by 1 base, and 12 bases separated the two germline ends. CDR3 nucleotides: TGCAGCGTTGACATCCAAATGGGGAACACTGAAGCTTTCTTT. Translation gives CSVDIQMGNTEAFF.

On this clonotype: A much larger clone lies a single base off, so this may be a read error. The rearrangement links TRBV9 to TRBJ2-3; tentatively, D is TRBD1 (6 bases). CDR1 is SGDLS, CDR2 YYNGEE, per germline. The CDR3 spans 12 residues. Deletions cut 5 bases from V and 4 bases from J, with 8 bases between. The CDR3 coding sequence is TGTGCCAGCAGGGCAGGGGCAGATACGCAGTATTTT. It yields the protein CASRAGADTQYF.

This clonotype was seen many times. The V and J genes are TRBV20-1 and TRBJ2-4; 11 nucleotides match TRBD1. J was trimmed by 7 bases and V by 6 bases; bases with no gene match: 11. From germline, CDR1 is DFQATT and CDR2 SNEGSKA (reference sequence). The CDR3 is 15 amino acids. The CDR3 protein is CSAAPGQGARNIQYF. The DNA of the CDR3 is TGCAGTGCCGCCCCCGGACAGGGGGCTAGGAACATTCAGTACTTC.

The genes are TRBV5-6 and TRBJ2-1; D may be TRBD2 (6 bases). The germline V gene has CDR1 SGHDT and CDR2 YYEEEE. V was cut by 0 bases and J by 2 bases, with 9 bases left in between. The CDR3 totals 15 residues. CDR3 loop: CASSLVSGPYNEQFF. The CDR3, as DNA: TGTGCCAGCAGCTTGGTCAGCGGGCCCTACAATGAGCAGTTCTTC. The variable domain in full, completed from reference TRBV5-6 and TRBJ2-1, reads DAGVTQSPTHLIKTRGQQVTLRCSPKSGHDTVSWYQQALGQGPQFIFQYYEEEERQRGNFPDRFSGHQFPNYSSELNVNALLLGDSALYLCASSLVSGPYNEQFFGPGTRLTVL.

This clonotype has at least ten counts. The rearrangement uses TRBV20-1 and TRBJ1-6; TRBD1 might be the D (5 bases). With 4 bases removed from V and 8 bases from J, the gap between germline ends came to 21 bases. The germline V gene encodes CDR1 DFQATT and CDR2 SNEGSKA (reference sequence). The CDR3 is 16 residues long. The CDR3 nucleotides read TGCAGTGCTACCTCTTGGGGGAAAGGAGGGCATTCACCCCTCCACTTT. This translates into CSATSWGKGGHSPLHF.

This clonotype was found a few times. The chain links TRBV20-1 to TRBJ1-2; tentatively, D is TRBD1 (5 bases). This CDR3 is built from 15 residues. Germline lookup yields CDR1 DFQATT and CDR2 SNEGSKA (reference sequence). Trimming removed 1 base at V and 2 bases at J, with 14 bases between. This CDR3 is CSARVEGRENYGYTF. CDR3 DNA: TGCAGTGCTAGAGTAGAGGGCAGGGAGAACTATGGCTACACCTTC.

This clonotype showed up many times. V and J are TRBV14 and TRBJ2-1; D tentatively fits TRBD1 or TRBD2 (5 bases each). The CDR3 length is 17 residues. CDR1 is SGHDN, CDR2 FVKESK, per germline. V lost 0 bases, J lost 4 bases, and 16 bases lay in between. The chain's CDR3 is CASSQDGTSLAYNEQFF. The CDR3 coding sequence is TGTGCCAGCAGCCAAGATGGGACGTCTCTAGCTTACAATGAGCAGTTCTTC.

This clonotype was seen ten or more times. This chain joins TRBV6-1 and TRBJ2-7, with D perhaps TRBD1 (6 bases). Trimming took 5 bases from V and 3 from J, leaving 17 bases between them. In germline, CDR1 is MNHNS, CDR2 SASEGT. The CDR3 has 15 residues. Written as DNA, the CDR3 is TGTGCCAGCAGTCTCCAGGACAGCTCATTCTACGAGCAGTACTTC. Encoded protein: CASSLQDSSFYEQYF.

The sample holds many counts of this clonotype. The chain combines TRBV18 with TRBJ2-7; TRBD2 matches 10 bases. CDR1 and CDR2 from the germline V gene are KGHSH and LQKENI. This CDR3 spans 15 amino acids. The J segment lost 4 bases and the V segment lost 0 bases, leaving 3 bases of the junction unmatched. CDR3 sequence reads: CASSPPSSGSYEQYF. The CDR3 nucleotides are TGTGCCAGCTCACCACCGTCTAGCGGGAGTTACGAGCAGTACTTC.

The V call is TRBV12-3 or TRBV12-4, the J call TRBJ2-1, with 7 nucleotides matching TRBD2. The CDR3 is made up of 17 amino acids. V was clipped by 5 bases and J by 5 bases; unmatched bases: 15. The CDR3 region is CASSPSVGGSINNEQFF. CDR3 nucleotides: TGTGCCAGCAGTCCTTCTGTAGGCGGGAGCATCAACAATGAGCAGTTCTTC.

This chain uses TRBV7-6 with TRBJ2-5; 9 nucleotides line up with TRBD2. Germline lookup yields CDR1 SGHVS and CDR2 FNYEAQ. This CDR3 region has 17 residues. Unmatched junction bases numbered 6, after V lost 1 base and J lost 0 bases. Written as DNA, the CDR3 is TGTGCCAGCAGCTTAGTTTCCCTAGCGGGGTACCAAGAGACCCAGTACTTC. This sequence encodes CASSLVSLAGYQETQYF.

This clonotype has ten or more counts. The V call is TRBV28, the J call TRBJ2-3; no clear D gene. The CDR3 loop spans 15 amino acids. Germline CDR1 reads MDHEN; CDR2 reads SYDVKM. The V end was cut by 5 bases, the J end by 4 bases, with 16 bases between. CDR3 sequence (DNA): TGTGCCAGCAGTCCACTGGCGGTCGGGTCAGATACGCAGTATTTT. As protein: CASSPLAVGSDTQYF.

The chain carries TRBV5-1 and TRBJ2-2; D is perhaps TRBD2 (5 bases). Per germline, CDR1 SGHRS and CDR2 YFSETQ. This CDR3 contains 16 residues. The V and J ends lost 2 bases and 1 base respectively, with 12 bases between them. As DNA, the CDR3 is TGCGCCAGCAGCTTAGAGGGAGCGGTGAACACCGGGGAGCTGTTTTTT. Protein sequence: CASSLEGAVNTGELFF.

This clonotype was recorded at least ten times. The CDR3 DNA follows: TGTGCCAGCAGCGTAGGAGGGGAGTCCGGGAAGACCCAGTACTTC. Protein: CASSVGGESGKTQYF. This sequence joins TRBV9 and TRBJ2-5, with D perhaps given as TRBD1 or TRBD2 (5 bases each). The V gene lost 0 bases and the J gene lost 6 bases, with 15 bases spanning the gap. CDR1 is SGDLS and CDR2 is YYNGEE in the germline V gene. The CDR3 consists of 15 residues.

The rearrangement uses TRBV27 and TRBJ1-6; D not certain. V dropped 4 bases and J dropped 13 bases, with 14 bases sitting between them. The CDR3 totals 13 residues. Germline CDR1 is MNHEY and CDR2 is SMNVEV (reference sequence). DNA of the CDR3: TGTGCCAGCAGTTCTTCTTATACCGGGCCCCTCCACTTT. Its translation: CASSSSYTGPLHF.

This clonotype was seen ten or more times. The CDR3 loop is CASSRTGAVDEQFF. DNA of the CDR3: TGTGCCAGCAGCAGGACAGGGGCTGTTGATGAGCAGTTCTTC. The chain joins TRBV2 to TRBJ2-1; 9 bases are a match to TRBD1. Trimming removed 6 bases from V and 8 bases from J; junction bases left unmatched: 8. The germline CDR1 and CDR2 sequences are SNHLY and FYNNEI. The length of the CDR3 is 14 residues.

The chain links TRBV29-1 to TRBJ2-7, with 7 bases that match TRBD2. Germline CDR1 SQVTM, CDR2 ANQGSEA. The CDR3 totals 13 residues. V trimming: 4 bases; J trimming: 1 base; junction bases outside the gene matches: 4. The chain's CDR3 is CSVALATSYEQYF. CDR3 nucleotides: TGCAGCGTTGCACTAGCGACATCCTACGAGCAGTACTTC.

The gene calls are TRBV19 and TRBJ1-2; D might be TRBD1 (5 bases). The germline CDR1 and CDR2 sequences are LNHDA and SQIVND (reference sequence). This CDR3 contains 15 residues. V lost 7 bases to trimming and J lost 6 bases, with 21 bases between them. In nucleotides, the CDR3 is TGTGCCAGTACCCGAACCCCCGGGACCGAGCATGGCTACACCTTC. Protein sequence: CASTRTPGTEHGYTF.

A few counts support this clonotype. The chain uses TRBV10-3 and TRBJ2-3; 13 bases match TRBD2. CDR1 ENHRY and CDR2 SYGVKD come from the germline V gene. The length of the CDR3 is 18 residues. V gave up 4 bases and J gave up 6 bases; unmatched junction bases: 13. CDR3 DNA: TGTGCCATCAGTGGGGGAGGGACTAGCGGGATGGTGGCGGATACGCAGTATTTT. Its protein is CAISGGGTSGMVADTQYF.

This clonotype was seen ten or more times. V usage is TRBV10-3 and J usage is TRBJ1-1; D unclear. Germline CDR1 ENHRY, CDR2 SYGVKD. The CDR3 runs to 14 residues. Trimming took off 0 bases at V and 1 base at J, with 6 bases between the two ends. The CDR3 coding sequence is TGTGCCATCAGTGAGTCGTACGGGAACACTGAAGCTTTCTTT. It translates to CAISESYGNTEAFF.

The chain employs TRBV6-2 or TRBV6-3 and TRBJ2-7, with 8 bases fitting TRBD2. CDR1 is MNHEY, CDR2 SVGEGT, per germline. CDR3 length: 13 residues. J gave up 5 bases and V 10 bases, and 10 bases lay outside the gene matches. CDR3 nucleotides: TGTGCCACCCGATCGGGAGGGGTCAACGAGCAGTACTTC. This encodes CATRSGGVNEQYF.

V gene TRBV28 combines with J gene TRBJ2-2; unclear D gene. CDR3 length: 14 amino acids. Germline V gives CDR1 MDHEN, CDR2 SYDVKM. Trimming left V 5 bases short and J 6 bases short, with 13 bases between. Here the CDR3 DNA reads TGTGCCAGCAGTCTAAGGGTTGCGGCCGGGGAGCTGTTTTTT. Translating gives CASSLRVAAGELFF.

The chain carries TRBV5-1 and TRBJ2-2; unclear D gene. Germline V gene data show CDR1 as SGHRS and CDR2 as YFSETQ. The CDR3 sequence is 13 residues long. Trimming cost V 4 bases and J 5 bases, with 9 bases left between them. In nucleotides, the CDR3 is TGCGCCAGCAGCCTCCAGGATACCGGGGAGCTGTTTTTT. Its protein is CASSLQDTGELFF.

V and J are TRBV11-2 and TRBJ1-1, with 8 bases lining up with TRBD1. The CDR3 spans 16 residues. Germline V gene sequence: CDR1 SGHAT, CDR2 FQNNGV. The ends lost 7 bases at V and 6 bases at J; junction bases unmatched: 16. The CDR3 sequence: CASTSRSVTGDAEAFF. CDR3 sequence (DNA): TGTGCCAGCACCTCTCGGTCAGTGACAGGGGACGCTGAAGCTTTCTTT.